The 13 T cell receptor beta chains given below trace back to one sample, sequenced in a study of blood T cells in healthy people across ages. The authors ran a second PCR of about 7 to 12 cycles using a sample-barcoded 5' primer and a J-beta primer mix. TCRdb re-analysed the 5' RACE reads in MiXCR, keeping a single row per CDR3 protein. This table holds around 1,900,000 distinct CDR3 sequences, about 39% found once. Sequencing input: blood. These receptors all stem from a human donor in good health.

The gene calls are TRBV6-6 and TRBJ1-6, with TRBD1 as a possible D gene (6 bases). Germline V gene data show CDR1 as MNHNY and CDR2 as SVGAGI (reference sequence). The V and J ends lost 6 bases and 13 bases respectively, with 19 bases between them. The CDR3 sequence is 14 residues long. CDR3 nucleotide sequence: TGTGCCAGCAGACCACGGGGGGGCTTATTCCCCCTCCACTTT. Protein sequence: CASRPRGGLFPLHF.

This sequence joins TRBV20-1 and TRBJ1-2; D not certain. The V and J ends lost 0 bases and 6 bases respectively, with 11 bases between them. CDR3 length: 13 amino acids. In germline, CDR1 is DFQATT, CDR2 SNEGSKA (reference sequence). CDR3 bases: TGCAGTGCTAGAGATATGGAATTCGATGGCTACACCTTC. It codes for CSARDMEFDGYTF.

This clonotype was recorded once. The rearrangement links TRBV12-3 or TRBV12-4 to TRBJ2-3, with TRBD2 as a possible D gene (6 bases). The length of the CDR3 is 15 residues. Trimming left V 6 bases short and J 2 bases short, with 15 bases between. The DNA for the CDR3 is TGTGCCAGCAGGAATCAAGGACTAAACACAGATACGCAGTATTTT. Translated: CASRNQGLNTDTQYF.

CDR3 sequence reads: CSVEGGKGQGVSYEQYF. The CDR3 DNA sequence: TGCAGCGTTGAAGGGGGGAAGGGACAGGGAGTCTCCTACGAGCAGTACTTC. This rearrangement joins TRBV29-1 to TRBJ2-7; TRBD1 agrees at 9 bases. This CDR3 comprises 17 residues. CDR1 and CDR2 from the germline V gene are SQVTM and ANQGSEA. V shed 1 base and J 0 bases; nucleotides not matched to a gene: 10.

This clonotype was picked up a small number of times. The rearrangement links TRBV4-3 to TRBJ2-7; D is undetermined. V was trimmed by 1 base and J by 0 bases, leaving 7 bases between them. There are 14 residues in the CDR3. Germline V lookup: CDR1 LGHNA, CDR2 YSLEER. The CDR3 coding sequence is TGCGCCAGCAGCCAAGGCGTCCCCTCCTACGAGCAGTACTTC. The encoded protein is CASSQGVPSYEQYF.

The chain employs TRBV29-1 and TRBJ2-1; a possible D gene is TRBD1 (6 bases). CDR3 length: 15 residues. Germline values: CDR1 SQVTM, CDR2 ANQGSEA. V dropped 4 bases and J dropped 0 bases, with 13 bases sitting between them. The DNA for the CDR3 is TGCAGCGTTGCCCGCCTAGGGGGCTCCTACAATGAGCAGTTCTTC. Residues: CSVARLGGSYNEQFF.

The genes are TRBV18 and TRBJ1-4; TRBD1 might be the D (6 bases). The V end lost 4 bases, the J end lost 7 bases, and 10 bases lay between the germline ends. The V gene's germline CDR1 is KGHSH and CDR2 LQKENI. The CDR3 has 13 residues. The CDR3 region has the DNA TGTGCCAGCTCACTTGGACAGACTGAAAAACTGTTTTTT. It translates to CASSLGQTEKLFF.

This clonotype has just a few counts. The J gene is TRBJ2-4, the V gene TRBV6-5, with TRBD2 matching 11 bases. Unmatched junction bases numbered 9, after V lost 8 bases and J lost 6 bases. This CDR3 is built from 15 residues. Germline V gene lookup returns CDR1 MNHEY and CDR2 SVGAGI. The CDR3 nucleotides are TGTGCCAGCTCCGTAACTAGCGGGGGTCTAAACATTCAGTACTTC. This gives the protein CASSVTSGGLNIQYF.

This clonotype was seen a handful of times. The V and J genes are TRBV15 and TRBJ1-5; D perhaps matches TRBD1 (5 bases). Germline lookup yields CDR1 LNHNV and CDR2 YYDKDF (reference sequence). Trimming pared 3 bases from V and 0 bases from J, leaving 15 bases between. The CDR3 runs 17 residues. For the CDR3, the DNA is TGTGCCACCAGCAGCCCTGGGAGGGGAATTAGCAATCAGCCCCAGCATTTT. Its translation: CATSSPGRGISNQPQHF.

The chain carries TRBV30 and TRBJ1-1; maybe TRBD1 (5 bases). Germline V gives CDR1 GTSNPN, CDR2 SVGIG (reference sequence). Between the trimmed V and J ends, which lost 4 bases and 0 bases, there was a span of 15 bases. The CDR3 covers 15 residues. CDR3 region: CAWTKGGGVNTEAFF. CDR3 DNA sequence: TGTGCCTGGACCAAGGGTGGGGGGGTGAACACTGAAGCTTTCTTT. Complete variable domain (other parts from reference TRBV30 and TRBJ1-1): SQTIHQWPATLVQPVGSPLSLECTVEGTSNPNLYWYRQAAGRGLQLLFYSVGIGQISSEVPQNLSASRPQDRQFILSSKKLLLSDSGFYLCAWTKGGGVNTEAFFGQGTRLTVV.

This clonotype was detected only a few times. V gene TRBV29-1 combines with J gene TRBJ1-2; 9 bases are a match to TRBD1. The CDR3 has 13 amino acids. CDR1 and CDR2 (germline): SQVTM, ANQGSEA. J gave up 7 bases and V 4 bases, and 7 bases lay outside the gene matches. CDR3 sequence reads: CSVAPTGGGGYTF. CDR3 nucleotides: TGCAGCGTTGCCCCAACAGGGGGCGGTGGCTACACCTTC.

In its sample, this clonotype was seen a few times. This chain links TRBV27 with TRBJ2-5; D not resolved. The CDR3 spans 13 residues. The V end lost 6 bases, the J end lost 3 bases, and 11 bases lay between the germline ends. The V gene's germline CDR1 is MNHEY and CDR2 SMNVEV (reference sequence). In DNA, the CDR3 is TGTGCCAGCAGGGCCTATGGAGAAGAGACCCAGTACTTC. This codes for CASRAYGEETQYF.

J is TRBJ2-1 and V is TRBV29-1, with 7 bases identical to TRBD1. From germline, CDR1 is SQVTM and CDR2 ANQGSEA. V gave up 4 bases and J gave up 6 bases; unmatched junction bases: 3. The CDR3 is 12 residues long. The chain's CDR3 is CSVGNRGNEQFF. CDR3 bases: TGCAGCGTTGGAAACAGGGGCAATGAGCAGTTCTTC.